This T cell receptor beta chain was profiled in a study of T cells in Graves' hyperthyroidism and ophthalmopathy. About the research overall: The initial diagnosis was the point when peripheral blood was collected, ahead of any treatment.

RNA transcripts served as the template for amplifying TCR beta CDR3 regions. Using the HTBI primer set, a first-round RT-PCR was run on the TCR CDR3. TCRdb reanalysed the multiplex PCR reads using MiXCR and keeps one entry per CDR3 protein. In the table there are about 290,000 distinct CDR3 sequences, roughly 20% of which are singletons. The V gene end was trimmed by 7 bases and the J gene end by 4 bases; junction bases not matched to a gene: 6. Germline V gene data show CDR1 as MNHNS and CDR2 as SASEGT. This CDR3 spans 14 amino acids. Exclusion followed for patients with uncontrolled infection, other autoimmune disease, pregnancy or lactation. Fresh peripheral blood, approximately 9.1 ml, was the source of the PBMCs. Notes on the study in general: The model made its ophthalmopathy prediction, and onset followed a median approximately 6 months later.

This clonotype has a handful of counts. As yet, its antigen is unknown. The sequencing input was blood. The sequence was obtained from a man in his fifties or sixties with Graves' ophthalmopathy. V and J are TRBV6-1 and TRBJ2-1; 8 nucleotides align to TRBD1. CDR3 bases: TGTGCCAGCATCGACAGGGGCAAGTACAATGAGCAGTTCTTC. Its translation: CASIDRGKYNEQFF.